The following is a T cell receptor (beta chain) sequence with its context. In the study's own analysis: Quantification of nucleated cells was approximated via reference gene primer amplification. Generated by immunoSEQ multiplex PCR, the TCRdb table keeps only in-frame clones and is missing some. The V and J calls and clone size come from that table; D and trimming were worked out from the DNA. The top ten clones hold approximately 5% of a sample with about 110,000 clones, nearly 90% of them seen once. The data originate from a study of blood T cell repertoires in COVID-19. Study background: Sites in the United States, Italy and Spain provided acute and convalescent COVID-19 samples. Sources were T cells, B-cell-depleted T cells, or PBMCs; the material itself was cDNA or gDNA.

Germline V gives CDR1 LNHNV, CDR2 YYDKDF (reference sequence). Trimming removed 5 bases from V and 5 bases from J, with 14 bases in between. The CDR3 has 14 amino acids. The sample taken for sequencing was peripheral blood. The chain is built from TRBV15 and TRBJ2-3, with D tentatively TRBD1 (5 bases). The sequence was collected from a human donor in a cohort sampled during active COVID-19. The CDR3 region has the DNA TGTGCCACCAGCCGCAAGGGGTCCGGAGATACGCAGTATTTT. Its protein product is CATSRKGSGDTQYF.